The source of this T cell receptor beta chain is a study of Ad26.COV2.S vaccination and SARS-CoV-2 variants. Study-level results: Placebo recipients trailed vaccine recipients in spike-specific TCR breadth.

Notes on this clone: The antigen remains unidentified.

Assay: immunoSEQ multiplex PCR; the TCRdb copy retains only in-frame clones and omits some. The table lists about 350,000 clones, roughly 85% of them singletons. Treatment reported: 19 received Ad26.COV2.S at low or high dose, single or two shots; 5 received placebo; per-sample allocation not given. Collection of the samples took place on day 63 after the first injection of vaccine or placebo. The sequence came from a person aged 18-60 years who received the Ad26.COV2.S COVID-19 vaccine or a placebo. This sample comprised peripheral blood, obtained in a trial of Ad26.COV2.S vaccine versus placebo.

The CDR3 bases are TGTGCCAGTAGTATTGAGGACAGAAGAAACACCATATATTTT. Encoded protein: CASSIEDRRNTIYF. This sequence joins TRBV19 and TRBJ1-3, with D possibly TRBD1 on 6 matching bases. CDR1 and CDR2 (germline): LNHDA, SQIVND (reference sequence). The CDR3 is made up of 14 amino acids. V gave up 3 bases and J gave up 5 bases, with 11 bases separating them.